Listed below are T cell receptor beta chains from one sample, sequenced in a study of T-cell reconstitution after alpha-beta-depleted transplantation in children. TCRdb recomputed calls from the PCR reads with MiXCR, one row per CDR3 protein. The table lists about 410,000 distinct CDR3 sequences, approximately 20% of them singletons, with less than 4.5% in the top ten. The input for sequencing was PBMCs from the stem cell graft donor, taken from the stem cell graft. Receptors were obtained from a human donor who donated a stem cell graft to a child with acute myeloid leukemia. Each CDR3 is given without its conserved first and last residue. The order of the fields is V gene, CDR3 protein.

V: TRBV7-8; CDR3: ASSRSPGGYNEQF
V: TRBV15; CDR3: ATSRDLGSTDTQY
V: TRBV12-3/TRBV12-4; CDR3: ASSSTGGGEQY
V: TRBV4-1; CDR3: ASSQVTGTGTSYEQY
V: TRBV24-1; CDR3: ATSDPRTGTGNQPQH
V: TRBV6-2/TRBV6-3; CDR3: ASSDVGLAETQY
V: TRBV9; CDR3: ASSVEGHPNQPQH
V: TRBV5-5; CDR3: ASRARAGFSDEQY
V: TRBV7-3; CDR3: ASSAGTKETQY
V: TRBV12-3/TRBV12-4; CDR3: ASSARQGAAANTEAF
V: TRBV12-3/TRBV12-4; CDR3: ASSSTREDSPLH
V: TRBV29-1; CDR3: SVERQGYGYT
V: TRBV28; CDR3: ASSLFQGLGETQY
V: TRBV25-1; CDR3: ASSGGYEQY
V: TRBV10-3; CDR3: AISDPSAGAGTGELF
V: TRBV20-1; CDR3: SLKGGAREQY
V: TRBV9; CDR3: ASSATGSYNEQF
V: TRBV12-3/TRBV12-4; CDR3: ASSPHGSGTPPDTQY
V: TRBV9; CDR3: ASSAGTGTSYEQY
V: TRBV20-1; CDR3: SASRGASNEQF
V: TRBV4-3; CDR3: ASSQVGYSYNEQF
V: TRBV12-3/TRBV12-4; CDR3: ASRIGLAGGTDTQY
V: TRBV5-1; CDR3: ASSSTGPNRETQY
V: TRBV5-1; CDR3: ASSLGLAFEQF
V: TRBV2; CDR3: ASSGTGGSNYGYT
V: TRBV7-8; CDR3: ASSLISQGSYEQY
V: TRBV20-1; CDR3: SAIPAVDRGRYTGNEQF
V: TRBV2; CDR3: ASSAQGVHQPQH
V: TRBV18; CDR3: ASSPNGGSDQPQH
V: TRBV7-2; CDR3: ASSLAGHSYNEQF
V: TRBV29-1; CDR3: SVGSGEYEQY
V: TRBV5-1; CDR3: ASADYRSYSGANVLT
V: TRBV12-3/TRBV12-4; CDR3: ASRDRGRTEAF
V: TRBV20-1; CDR3: SAGSGKGTDTQY
V: TRBV10-3; CDR3: AITTGTGGYEQY
V: TRBV9; CDR3: ASSGGQSQETQY
V: TRBV25-1; CDR3: ASSEYFGLAGDNEQF